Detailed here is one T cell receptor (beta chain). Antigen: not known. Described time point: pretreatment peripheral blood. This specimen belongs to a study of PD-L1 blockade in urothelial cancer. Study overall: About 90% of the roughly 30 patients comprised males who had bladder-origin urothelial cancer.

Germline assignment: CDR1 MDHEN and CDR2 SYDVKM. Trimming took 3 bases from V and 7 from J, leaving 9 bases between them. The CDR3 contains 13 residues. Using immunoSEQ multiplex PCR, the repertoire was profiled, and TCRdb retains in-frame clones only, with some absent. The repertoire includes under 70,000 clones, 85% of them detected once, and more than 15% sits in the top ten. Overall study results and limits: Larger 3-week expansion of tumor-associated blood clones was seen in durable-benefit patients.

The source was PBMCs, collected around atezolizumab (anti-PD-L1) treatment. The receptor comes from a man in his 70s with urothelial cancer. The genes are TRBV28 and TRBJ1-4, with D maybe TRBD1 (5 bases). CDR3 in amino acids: CASSFRVGEKLFF. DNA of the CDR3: TGTGCCAGCAGTTTCAGGGTGGGTGAAAAACTGTTTTTT.